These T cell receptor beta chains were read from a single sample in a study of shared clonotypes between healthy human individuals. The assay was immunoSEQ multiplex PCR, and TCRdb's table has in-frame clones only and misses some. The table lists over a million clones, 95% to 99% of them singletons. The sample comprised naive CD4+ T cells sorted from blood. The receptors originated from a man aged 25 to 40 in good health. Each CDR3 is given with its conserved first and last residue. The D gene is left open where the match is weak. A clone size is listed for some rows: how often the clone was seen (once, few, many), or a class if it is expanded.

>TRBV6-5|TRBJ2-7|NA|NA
TGTGCCAGCAGTTACTCCCATGTGGCTTCGGTCGAGCAGTACTTC
CASSYSHVASVEQYF
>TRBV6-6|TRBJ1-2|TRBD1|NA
TGTGCCAGCAGATCACCGGGACAGATGTTAGGCTACACCTTC
CASRSPGQMLGYTF
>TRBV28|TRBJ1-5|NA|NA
TGTGCCAGCAGTTTAAGGGATGTTCAGCCCCAGCATTTT
CASSLRDVQPQHF
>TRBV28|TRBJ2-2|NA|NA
TGTGCCAGCAGTGCACTCCCCATTGGCGCATCGAACACCGGGGAGCTGTTTTTT
CASSALPIGASNTGELFF
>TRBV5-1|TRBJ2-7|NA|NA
TGCGCCAGCACCCGAGGGGACACCGTTTCCTACGAGCAGTACTTC
CASTRGDTVSYEQYF
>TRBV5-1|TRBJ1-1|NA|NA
TGCGCCAGCAGCTTAGACGGCTTTGGGGCGAACACTGAAGCTTTCTTT
CASSLDGFGANTEAFF
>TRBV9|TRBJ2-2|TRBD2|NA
TGTGCCAGCAGCGTTTTAGCGGGAGGCCTTAACACCGGGGAGCTGTTTTTT
CASSVLAGGLNTGELFF
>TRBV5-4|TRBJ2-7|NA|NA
TGTGCCAGCAGCTCGGCAGCTATGCCCTACGAGCAGTACTTC
CASSSAAMPYEQYF
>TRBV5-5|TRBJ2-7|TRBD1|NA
TGTGCCAGCAGCGCCCCGGGACAGGGGGCGTACGAGCAGTACTTC
CASSAPGQGAYEQYF
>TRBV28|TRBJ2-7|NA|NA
TGTGCCAGCAGGCCCTCGGTGGGGATAGGGGAGCAGTACTTC
CASRPSVGIGEQYF
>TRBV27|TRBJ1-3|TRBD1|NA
TGTGCCAGCAGTTTAACTATCGGGACAGCACGCTCTGGAAACACCATATATTTT
CASSLTIGTARSGNTIYF
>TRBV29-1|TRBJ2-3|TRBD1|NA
TGCAGCGTCGGCCGACAGGGGTTGACAGATACGCAGTATTTT
CSVGRQGLTDTQYF
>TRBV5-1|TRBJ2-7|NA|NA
TGCGCCAGCAGAAGACAGCTAAGGGGTTCCTACGAGCAGTACTTC
CASRRQLRGSYEQYF
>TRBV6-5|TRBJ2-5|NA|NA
TGTGCCAGCAGTTCTGCGGGGACCCAGTACTTC
CASSSAGTQYF
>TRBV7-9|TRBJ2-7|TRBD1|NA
TGTGCCAGCAGCTTGGGACAGGGCTTCTCCTACGAGCAGTACTTC
CASSLGQGFSYEQYF
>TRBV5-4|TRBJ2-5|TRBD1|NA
TGTGCCAGCAGCTCTAAGGGACAGGGGGTCCTAGAGACCCAGTACTTC
CASSSKGQGVLETQYF
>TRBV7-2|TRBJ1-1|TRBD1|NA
TGTGCCAGCAGCTCCCACAGGGGGTCAAACACTGAAGCTTTCTTT
CASSSHRGSNTEAFF
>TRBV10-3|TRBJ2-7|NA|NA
TGTGCCATCACCCGCAACAGGGCCGACGGCGAGCAGTACTTC
CAITRNRADGEQYF
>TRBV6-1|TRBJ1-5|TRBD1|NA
TGTGCCAGCAGAGGGACAGGGGACGGTCAGCCCCAGCATTTT
CASRGTGDGQPQHF
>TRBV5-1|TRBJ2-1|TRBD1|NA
TGCGCCAGCAGCCCATGGACAGGGGGGCCTACGAATGAGCAGTTCTTC
CASSPWTGGPTNEQFF
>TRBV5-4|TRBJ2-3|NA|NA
TGTGCCAGCAGCCTCGGCGGGGCTCGGGATTACACAGATACGCAGTATTTT
CASSLGGARDYTDTQYF
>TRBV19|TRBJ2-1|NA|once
TGTGCCAGTAGGCGCACTAGCAATGAGCAGTTCTTC
CASRRTSNEQFF
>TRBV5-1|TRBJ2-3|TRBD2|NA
TGCGCCAGCAGCCTCCGCGGGAGGACTAGCGGGGGCGCTAGCACAGATACGCAGTATTTT
CASSLRGRTSGGASTDTQYF
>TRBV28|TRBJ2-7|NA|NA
TGTGCCAGCAGTTCCTCAGGGGTTGGAACCTACGAGCAGTACTTC
CASSSSGVGTYEQYF
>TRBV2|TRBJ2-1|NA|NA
TGTGCCAGCATACTGTTTACCTACAATGAGCAGTTCTTC
CASILFTYNEQFF
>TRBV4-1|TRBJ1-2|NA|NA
TGCGCCAGCAGCCAAGCCTGGGGTAAGGATGGCTACACCTTC
CASSQAWGKDGYTF
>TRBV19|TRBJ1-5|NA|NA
TGTGCCAGTAGCATGGAGAGGGTGATTCAGCCCCAGCATTTT
CASSMERVIQPQHF
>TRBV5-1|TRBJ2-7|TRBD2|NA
TGCGCCAGCAGCTTAGGACTAGCGGTAAGATCCTACGAGCAGTACTTC
CASSLGLAVRSYEQYF
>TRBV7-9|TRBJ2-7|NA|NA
TGTGCCAGCAGCTTATACCAGGGGTTACACGAGCAGTACTTC
CASSLYQGLHEQYF
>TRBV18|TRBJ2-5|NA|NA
TGTGCCAGCTCACCACCGCAAGAGACCCAGTACTTC
CASSPPQETQYF